This T cell receptor (beta chain) originates from a study of T cell repertoires in cytomegalovirus infection. About the study: Public TCR beta signature analysis indicated the presence of both CMV infection and matching HLA type.

This clonotype has at least ten counts. Its antigen is not identified. TCRdb recomputed calls from the reads with MiXCR, one row per CDR3 protein. The data hold about 83,000 distinct CDR3 sequences, with under 55% observed a single time. Germline lookup yields CDR1 SGHTA and CDR2 FQGNSA. The germline V and J ends were trimmed by 4 bases and 0 bases, with 13 bases remaining between them. The CDR3 sequence is 17 residues long. The source material was CD8+ T cells from cultured PBMCs, sampled from culture after CMV antigen stimulation. This TCR was recovered from a human donor in good health (CMV status not recorded). Some clones in this sample may be carry-over from other donors' samples. The rearrangement links TRBV7-2 to TRBJ2-6; D possibly uses TRBD1 or TRBD2 (5 bases each). Here the CDR3 reads CASSSRDGRSGANVLTF. CDR3 sequence (DNA): TGTGCCAGCAGCTCCCGGGACGGGCGCTCTGGGGCCAACGTCCTGACTTTC.